This paragraph reports one TCR beta chain. Its antigen is not known. The record originates from a study of somatic mutations in cytotoxic T cells in rheumatoid arthritis. Overall study results and limits: Exceedance of 20% of CD8+ cells by the largest CD8+ clone occurred in about an eighth of the roughly 60 patients. The CD8+ clonality of rheumatoid arthritis patients increased with age, whereas that of healthy controls did not. Adjustment for multiple comparisons was not applied to the slight TRBV07 underrepresentation observed in rheumatoid arthritis patients.

CDR3 length equals 15 residues. After removal of 4 bases from V and 10 bases from J, the junction contained 9 bases not matched to a gene. CDR1 is MNHNY, CDR2 SVGAGI, per germline (reference sequence). The protocol was immunoSEQ multiplex PCR, while the TCRdb copy is restricted to in-frame clones and leaves out a portion. This sample has about 720 clones; roughly 80% occur once, and the top ten carry roughly an eighth. V and J are TRBV6-6 and TRBJ1-6, with 8 bases that match TRBD1. This receptor was taken from a man between 65 and 85 years old with rheumatoid arthritis. Source material: synovial fluid. The DNA for the CDR3 is TGTGCCAGCAGTTGGACCGCAGGGGGCGAGTCACCCCTCCACTTT. Protein: CASSWTAGGESPLHF.